The 18 T cell receptor beta chains below all came from one sample that was sequenced in a study of cytomegalovirus exposure and HLA in healthy donors. This PCR relied on a set of 60 Vbeta primers and 13 Jbeta primers. The table came from immunoSEQ multiplex PCR; TCRdb's copy has only in-frame clones and leaves some out. The sample consists of 150,000 to 200,000 clones, about three quarters of them appearing once. Sequenced material: PBMCs. Receptors originate from a female donor in good health and CMV-seronegative.

The chain employs TRBV7-2 and TRBJ1-1; TRBD1 matches 9 bases. Germline assignment: CDR1 SGHTA and CDR2 FQGNSA. The CDR3 covers 15 residues. V shed 0 bases and J 3 bases; nucleotides not matched to a gene: 2. CDR3 region: CASSLAGTGYTEAFF. Written as DNA, the CDR3 is TGTGCCAGCAGCTTAGCGGGGACAGGGTACACTGAAGCTTTCTTT.

V gene TRBV5-4 combines with J gene TRBJ1-2; 7 bases match TRBD1. Per the germline V gene, CDR1 is SGHNT and CDR2 is YYREEE (reference sequence). This CDR3 comprises 14 residues. V shed 4 bases, J shed 1 base, and the junction held 4 bases outside the gene matches. CDR3 residues: CASSPGQNNYGYTF. As DNA, the CDR3 is TGTGCCAGCAGCCCGGGACAGAATAACTATGGCTACACCTTC.

This sequence joins TRBV5-1 and TRBJ2-7; no clear D gene. Germline values: CDR1 SGHRS, CDR2 YFSETQ. The CDR3 contains 13 residues. V was shortened by 3 bases and J by 2 bases, with 9 bases between the two germline ends. CDR3 DNA sequence: TGCGCCAGCAGCTCCAGGTTTACCTACGAGCAGTACTTC. Translated: CASSSRFTYEQYF.

V is TRBV30 and J is TRBJ2-4; no clear D. This CDR3 has 19 residues. CDR1 is GTSNPN, CDR2 SVGIG, per germline (reference sequence). Trimming removed 2 bases from V and 0 bases from J, with 23 bases in between. In DNA, the CDR3 is TGTGCCTGGAGTCCGACCCCTGGGCGCTTCCCACCAGCCAAAAACATTCAGTACTTC. Its protein is CAWSPTPGRFPPAKNIQYF.

The J gene is TRBJ2-1, the V gene TRBV9, with a tentative D call TRBD1 (6 bases). Germline V gene lookup returns CDR1 SGDLS and CDR2 YYNGEE. The V end was cut by 0 bases, the J end by 7 bases, with 14 bases between. The CDR3 sequence is 15 residues long. CDR3 nucleotides: TGTGCCAGCAGCGTAGGAGGGGGAGACTTTAATGAGCAGTTCTTC. Translated: CASSVGGGDFNEQFF.

The genes are TRBV11-3 and TRBJ2-7; 7 positions match TRBD2. This CDR3 contains 15 residues. Germline trimming cut 3 bases from V and 0 bases from J; bases unmatched to any gene: 5. Per the germline V gene, CDR1 is SGHNT and CDR2 is YENEEA. The chain's CDR3 is CASSLSSGNSYEQYF. The CDR3 DNA sequence: TGTGCCAGCAGCTTGTCTAGCGGAAACTCCTACGAGCAGTACTTC.

The rearrangement links TRBV28 to TRBJ1-1; the match to TRBD1 covers 8 bases. This CDR3 spans 15 amino acids. Unmatched junction bases numbered 6, after V lost 3 bases and J lost 3 bases. Germline-derived CDR1 and CDR2 are MDHEN and SYDVKM. DNA for the CDR3: TGTGCCAGCAGTTTCGGGGACAGGACATACACTGAAGCTTTCTTT. Translation: CASSFGDRTYTEAFF.

V and J are TRBV19 and TRBJ1-1; D might be TRBD1 (6 bases). This CDR3 spans 15 amino acids. V dropped 8 bases and J dropped 1 base, with 17 bases sitting between them. CDR1 is LNHDA and CDR2 is SQIVND in the germline V gene (reference sequence). In DNA form, the CDR3 reads TGTGCCAGTCTCATGGGGACAAGGACGAACACTGAAGCTTTCTTT. This sequence encodes CASLMGTRTNTEAFF.

The chain recombines TRBV5-1 with TRBJ1-1; the D is unclear. This CDR3 region has 13 residues. Trimming took 0 bases from V and 5 from J, leaving 8 bases between them. Germline V gene data show CDR1 as SGHRS and CDR2 as YFSETQ. CDR3 sequence (DNA): TGCGCCAGCAGCTTGGATCCCGTAACTGAAGCTTTCTTT. It specifies CASSLDPVTEAFF.

This rearrangement joins TRBV12-5 to TRBJ2-7; a possible D gene is TRBD1 (6 bases). Trimming shortened V by 4 bases and J by 5 bases, and 9 bases separated the two germline ends. The CDR3 totals 12 residues. Germline assignment: CDR1 LGHNT and CDR2 FRNRAP. The CDR3 DNA reads TGTGCTAGTGGTTCAGGGGCCCACGAGCAGTACTTC. This sequence encodes CASGSGAHEQYF.

This rearrangement joins TRBV5-1 to TRBJ1-3; 7 bases align to TRBD1. After removal of 0 bases from V and 4 bases from J, the junction contained 7 bases not matched to a gene. CDR3 length: 16 residues. Germline V gene sequence: CDR1 SGHRS, CDR2 YFSETQ. This CDR3 is CASSLESRGYGNTIYF. CDR3 coding DNA: TGCGCCAGCAGCTTGGAATCCAGGGGGTACGGAAACACCATATATTTT.

The CDR3 is CASSLGRVTDTQYF. CDR3 in DNA: TGTGCCAGCAGCTTAGGTAGAGTTACAGATACGCAGTATTTT. The rearrangement links TRBV7-9 to TRBJ2-3; no reliable D call. V lost 1 base and J lost 3, with 8 bases in between. The CDR3 loop spans 14 amino acids. The germline V gene encodes CDR1 SEHNR and CDR2 FQNEAQ (reference sequence).

The V call is TRBV6-1, the J call TRBJ1-5, with TRBD1 as a possible D gene (6 bases). Trimming left V 4 bases short and J 2 bases short, with 15 bases between. This CDR3 is 16 amino acids long. The germline V gene has CDR1 MNHNS and CDR2 SASEGT. CDR3: CASSVGGGGGNQPQHF. The DNA of the CDR3 is TGTGCCAGCAGTGTGGGTGGGGGGGGCGGCAATCAGCCCCAGCATTTT.

The chain is built from TRBV7-6 and TRBJ2-7, with a tentative D call TRBD1 (5 bases). V dropped 3 bases and J dropped 3 bases, with 9 bases sitting between them. This CDR3 spans 13 amino acids. CDR1 SGHVS and CDR2 FNYEAQ come from the germline V gene. This CDR3 is CASSLTVNYEQYF. CDR3 DNA: TGTGCCAGCAGCTTGACAGTTAACTACGAGCAGTACTTC. The complete variable domain, with remaining parts taken from reference TRBV7-6 and TRBJ2-7, reads GAGVSQSPRYKVTKRGQDVALRCDPISGHVSLYWYRQALGQGPEFLTYFNYEAQQDKSGLPNDRFSAERPEGSISTLTIQRTEQRDSAMYRCASSLTVNYEQYFGPGTRLTVT.

J is TRBJ2-1 and V is TRBV5-1; the D gene is possibly TRBD1 (6 bases). The CDR3 totals 13 residues. Deletions cut 4 bases from V and 5 bases from J, with 10 bases between. CDR1 is SGHRS, CDR2 YFSETQ, per germline. This chain's CDR3 is CASSLDRHNEQFF. The CDR3 DNA is TGCGCCAGCAGCCTGGACAGACACAATGAGCAGTTCTTC.

The rearrangement uses TRBV6-5 and TRBJ2-1, with D maybe TRBD2 (5 bases). The CDR3 consists of 13 residues. In germline, CDR1 is MNHEY, CDR2 SVGAGI. With 0 bases removed from V and 8 bases from J, the gap between germline ends came to 8 bases. CDR3 region: CASSYSGVHEQFF. The CDR3 nucleotides read TGTGCCAGCAGTTACTCCGGGGTCCATGAGCAGTTCTTC.

CDR3 residues: CASSHGQGTQETQYF. The CDR3 nucleotides are TGTGCCAGCTCACACGGCCAGGGGACACAAGAGACCCAGTACTTC. The V and J genes are TRBV18 and TRBJ2-5, with TRBD1 as a possible D gene (6 bases). This CDR3 region has 15 residues. V was pared by 4 bases and J by 2 bases, with 14 bases between. Germline V gene lookup returns CDR1 KGHSH and CDR2 LQKENI.

This clone was found a few times. The chain is built from TRBV27 and TRBJ1-1; 7 bases are shared with TRBD1. The CDR3 covers 14 residues. Germline CDR1 and CDR2: MNHEY and SMNVEV (reference sequence). J gave up 5 bases and V 5 bases, and 8 bases lay outside the gene matches. DNA for the CDR3: TGTGCCAGCAGTATAGACAGGGTCTGGACTGAAGCTTTCTTT. Protein: CASSIDRVWTEAFF.